Below, 29 T cell receptor beta chains from the same sample are listed, as sequenced in a study of T cell responses to AZD1222 COVID-19 vaccine. Clones were read by immunoSEQ multiplex PCR, and TCRdb kept only the in-frame ones, dropping some. This sample has under 170,000 clones, with about 92% found just once. The input for sequencing was peripheral blood, taken 28 days after the second AZD1222 dose. Every receptor here comes from an adult who received the AZD1222 COVID-19 vaccine.

The rearrangement uses TRBV11-3 and TRBJ2-3, with D hard to call. CDR1 SGHNT and CDR2 YENEEA come from the germline V gene. CDR3 length: 14 residues. The germline V and J ends were trimmed by 1 base and 0 bases, with 5 bases remaining between them. Written as DNA, the CDR3 is TGTGCCAGCAGCTTAGGGGGTAGCACAGATACGCAGTATTTT. It codes for CASSLGGSTDTQYF.

The chain couples TRBV5-5 to TRBJ1-2, with TRBD1 identical over 8 bases. From germline, CDR1 is SGHKS and CDR2 YYEKEE (reference sequence). With V trimmed by 4 bases and J by 2 bases, 7 bases remained unmatched. The CDR3 is 15 residues long. CDR3 nucleotide sequence: TGTGCCAGCAGCCCCGGACAGGGTACCAACTATGGCTACACCTTC. Its protein product is CASSPGQGTNYGYTF.

The chain links TRBV12-5 to TRBJ1-3; D unresolved. Trimming stripped 5 bases from V and 8 bases from J, with 16 bases between. The CDR3 covers 14 residues. Germline CDR1 is LGHNT and CDR2 is FRNRAP. The CDR3 DNA reads as TGTGCTAGTGGTCCTCCGGGTAGGGCAGACACCATATATTTT. It translates to CASGPPGRADTIYF.

This sequence joins TRBV7-9 and TRBJ1-1; D possibly corresponds to TRBD1 (6 bases). The CDR3 spans 16 residues. Germline CDR1 SEHNR, CDR2 FQNEAQ (reference sequence). V lost 2 bases to trimming and J lost 5 bases, with 18 bases between them. CDR3 region: CASSLTRWGAGTEAFF. In DNA, the CDR3 is TGTGCCAGCAGCTTAACTCGGTGGGGGGCTGGAACTGAAGCTTTCTTT.

This rearrangement joins TRBV6-5 to TRBJ2-7; either TRBD1 or TRBD2 may fit D (5 bases each). The V end lost 0 bases, the J end lost 5 bases, and 11 bases lay between the germline ends. CDR1 and CDR2 (germline): MNHEY, SVGAGI. This CDR3 comprises 14 residues. The CDR3 DNA reads TGTGCCAGCAGTTACTCGAATCTGGGGGACGAGCAGTACTTC. Residues: CASSYSNLGDEQYF.

CDR3 coding DNA: TGTGCCAGCAGCACTAGAACCTTCGATCAGCCCCAGCATTTT. It translates to CASSTRTFDQPQHF. The chain links TRBV7-2 to TRBJ1-5; no firm D call. In germline, CDR1 is SGHTA, CDR2 FQGNSA. V was cut by 5 bases and J by 5 bases, with 13 bases left in between. The CDR3 length is 14 residues.

CDR3 in amino acids: CASSQEGQGIGEQYF. The CDR3 nucleotides read TGTGCCAGCAGCCAAGAGGGACAGGGGATCGGCGAGCAGTACTTC. The V and J genes are TRBV4-2 and TRBJ2-7; 10 bases fit TRBD1. Germline assignment: CDR1 LGHNA and CDR2 YNFKEQ. This CDR3 has 15 residues. V trimming: 0 bases; J trimming: 6 bases; junction bases outside the gene matches: 5.

This chain uses TRBV30 with TRBJ2-2; a weak D match, TRBD1 (6 bases). This CDR3 is built from 14 residues. The V end was cut by 5 bases, the J end by 1 base, with 11 bases between. CDR1 GTSNPN and CDR2 SVGIG come from the germline V gene (reference sequence). CDR3 loop: CAWDTGLNTGELFF. The CDR3 nucleotides read TGTGCCTGGGACACAGGGTTGAACACCGGGGAGCTGTTTTTT.

This chain joins TRBV19 and TRBJ2-1; TRBD2 aligns across 7 bases. Looked up from germline, CDR1 is LNHDA and CDR2 is SQIVND (reference sequence). CDR3 length: 16 amino acids. The V segment lost 5 bases and the J segment 0 bases; nucleotides outside the gene matches: 7. CDR3 bases: TGTGCCAGTAGTGTGGGACTACAGAGCTCCTACAATGAGCAGTTCTTC. Protein product: CASSVGLQSSYNEQFF.

This chain uses TRBV9 with TRBJ2-1; TRBD2 aligns across 10 bases. V lost 3 bases, J lost 3 bases, and 6 bases stayed unmatched. The CDR3 contains 16 residues. Germline-derived CDR1 and CDR2 are SGDLS and YYNGEE. This CDR3 is CASSESGRAIYNEQFF. In DNA form, the CDR3 reads TGTGCCAGCAGCGAGAGCGGGAGGGCCATCTACAATGAGCAGTTCTTC.

This rearrangement joins TRBV5-1 to TRBJ1-3; 11 positions agree with TRBD1. The CDR3 consists of 15 residues. V shed 4 bases and J 3 bases; nucleotides not matched to a gene: 3. Germline V lookup: CDR1 SGHRS, CDR2 YFSETQ. CDR3 in amino acids: CASSVDRGLGNTIYF. CDR3 coding DNA: TGCGCCAGCAGCGTGGACAGGGGGCTTGGAAACACCATATATTTT.

The chain joins TRBV6-5 to TRBJ1-5; no definite D call. CDR1 and CDR2 from the germline V gene are MNHEY and SVGAGI. V lost 0 bases to trimming and J lost 2 bases, with 11 bases between them. There are 16 residues in the CDR3. CDR3 DNA sequence: TGTGCCAGCAGTTACTCGAGTGCGGACGGCAATCAGCCCCAGCATTTT. Its translation: CASSYSSADGNQPQHF.

The chain has TRBV5-4 and TRBJ2-7; possible D gene TRBD2, 5 bases. The CDR3 is 15 amino acids. Germline lookup yields CDR1 SGHNT and CDR2 YYREEE (reference sequence). With 0 bases removed from V and 7 bases from J, the gap between germline ends came to 17 bases. The CDR3 here is CASSLDFPRPGEQYF. CDR3 in DNA: TGTGCCAGCAGCTTGGATTTCCCCCGACCGGGGGAGCAGTACTTC.

The chain employs TRBV9 and TRBJ1-2; TRBD1 agrees at 9 bases. This CDR3 has 13 residues. Germline loops: CDR1 SGDLS, CDR2 YYNGEE. After removal of 2 bases from V and 7 bases from J, the junction contained 3 bases not matched to a gene. CDR3 loop: CASSVGQGIGYTF. Here the CDR3 DNA reads TGTGCCAGCAGCGTGGGACAGGGAATTGGCTACACCTTC.

V is TRBV14 and J is TRBJ1-1; no definite D call. CDR1 is SGHDN, CDR2 FVKESK, per germline. The CDR3 is 13 amino acids. V was shortened by 2 bases and J by 7 bases, with 11 bases between the two germline ends. The CDR3 sequence is CASSQIYLGEAFF. CDR3 DNA: TGTGCCAGCAGCCAAATATACCTGGGTGAAGCTTTCTTT.

The rearrangement links TRBV6-5 to TRBJ1-3; tentative D call: TRBD1 (6 bases). V dropped 2 bases and J dropped 7 bases, with 18 bases sitting between them. The length of the CDR3 is 16 residues. Germline assignment: CDR1 MNHEY and CDR2 SVGAGI. The CDR3 DNA reads as TGTGCCAGCAGTTACCGACGCAGGGGCCTGGGGAACACCATATATTTT. Amino acid sequence: CASSYRRRGLGNTIYF.

This clone was detected once. V is TRBV6-4 and J is TRBJ2-7; 9 bases are shared with TRBD2. This CDR3 has 18 residues. The germline V gene has CDR1 MRHNA and CDR2 SNTAGT. Trimming removed 2 bases from V and 3 bases from J; junction bases left unmatched: 14. The CDR3 reads CASSDTPCGLAGLYEQYF. As DNA, the CDR3 is TGTGCCAGCAGTGACACCCCCTGTGGGCTAGCGGGGCTCTACGAGCAGTACTTC.

V and J are TRBV3-1 (or the pseudogene TRBV3-2) and TRBJ2-2; D is unresolved. The CDR3 has 13 residues. The V and J ends lost 5 bases and 3 bases respectively, with 7 bases between them. The germline V gene encodes CDR1 LGHDT and CDR2 YNNKEL (reference sequence). CDR3 nucleotide sequence: TGTGCCAGCAGCGATGAGCACACCGGGGAGCTGTTTTTT. Translating gives CASSDEHTGELFF.

V and J are TRBV4-1 and TRBJ1-3; no firm D call. In germline, CDR1 is MGHRA, CDR2 YSYEKL. The CDR3 totals 16 residues. Trimming cost V 1 base and J 0 bases, with 10 bases left between them. The CDR3 is CASSQAQAFSGNTIYF. Here the CDR3 DNA reads TGCGCCAGCAGCCAAGCCCAGGCATTCTCTGGAAACACCATATATTTT.

This chain joins TRBV7-8 and TRBJ2-1; maybe TRBD2 (5 bases). Germline loops: CDR1 SGHVS, CDR2 FQNEAQ. The length of the CDR3 is 14 residues. The germline V and J ends were trimmed by 0 bases and 5 bases, with 8 bases remaining between them. This chain's CDR3 is CASSLAGEDNEQFF. In nucleotides, the CDR3 is TGTGCCAGCAGCTTAGCGGGAGAAGACAATGAGCAGTTCTTC.

This chain uses TRBV15 with TRBJ2-2; D is uncertain. The CDR3 sequence is 15 residues long. Germline V gives CDR1 LNHNV, CDR2 YYDKDF (reference sequence). V lost 4 bases and J 2 bases, leaving 11 bases between the germline ends. The CDR3 here is CATSTRTENTGELFF. The DNA for the CDR3 is TGTGCCACCAGCACCAGGACGGAAAACACCGGGGAGCTGTTTTTT.

The chain has TRBV12-5 and TRBJ2-5, with D tentatively TRBD2 (6 bases). Germline V gene sequence: CDR1 LGHNT, CDR2 FRNRAP. The V and J ends lost 5 bases and 2 bases respectively, with 9 bases between them. The CDR3 spans 13 residues. CDR3 in DNA: TGTGCTAGTGGTCGGGCGGGGCAAGAGACCCAGTACTTC. The encoded protein is CASGRAGQETQYF.

This chain connects TRBV28 to TRBJ1-2; 8 bases map to TRBD1. The length of the CDR3 is 13 residues. V dropped 4 bases and J dropped 8; count of bases not matched to a gene: 6. Germline CDR1 is MDHEN and CDR2 is SYDVKM. In DNA form, the CDR3 reads TGTGCCAGCAGTTATCAGGGGGCAAGGGGCTACACCTTC. This sequence encodes CASSYQGARGYTF.

The chain employs TRBV3-1 (or the pseudogene TRBV3-2) and TRBJ1-4; D gene ambiguous. The CDR3 spans 15 residues. V dropped 2 bases and J dropped 5 bases, with 12 bases sitting between them. CDR1 is LGHDT, CDR2 YNNKEL, per germline (reference sequence). Here the CDR3 reads CASSQSFRGNEKLFF. In DNA form, the CDR3 reads TGTGCCAGCAGCCAAAGTTTCCGAGGCAATGAAAAACTGTTTTTT.

The chain joins TRBV5-1 to TRBJ1-2; the D is unclear. Trimming took off 3 bases at V and 8 bases at J, with 17 bases between the two ends. The CDR3 has 14 amino acids. Germline CDR1 reads SGHRS; CDR2 reads YFSETQ. CDR3 in amino acids: CASSSEWGGSGYTF. In DNA form, the CDR3 reads TGCGCCAGCAGCTCGGAGTGGGGAGGTAGCGGCTACACCTTC.

The chain recombines TRBV20-1 with TRBJ1-5, with 7 bases that match TRBD1. CDR1 and CDR2 (germline): DFQATT, SNEGSKA (reference sequence). This CDR3 is 14 amino acids long. The V segment lost 3 bases and the J segment 5 bases; nucleotides outside the gene matches: 7. The CDR3 region has the DNA TGCAGTGCTAGTCCATGGACAGGAGATCAGCCCCAGCATTTT. Its protein is CSASPWTGDQPQHF.

This clone appeared once. The CDR3 spells CASSGQGRNNYGYTF. CDR3 nucleotides: TGTGCCAGCAGTGGGCAGGGGCGTAATAACTATGGCTACACCTTC. The V gene is TRBV2, the J gene TRBJ1-2; D is perhaps TRBD1 (6 bases). V dropped 4 bases and J dropped 1 base, with 13 bases sitting between them. Germline V gives CDR1 SNHLY, CDR2 FYNNEI. The CDR3 runs to 15 residues.

The chain links TRBV6-5 to TRBJ2-7, with D possibly TRBD2 on 6 matching bases. Looked up from germline, CDR1 is MNHEY and CDR2 is SVGAGI. The CDR3 length is 15 residues. V shed 4 bases and J shed 2 bases, with 15 bases lying between them. The chain's CDR3 is CASSLYRDLTYEQYF. The CDR3 DNA sequence: TGTGCCAGCAGTTTGTACCGGGACTTAACCTACGAGCAGTACTTC.

Here the CDR3 reads CASSKLQGRDRSAGYTF. The CDR3 region has the DNA TGTGCCAGCAGCAAATTGCAGGGCCGAGACAGGTCCGCTGGCTACACCTTC. J is TRBJ1-2 and V is TRBV21-1; the tabulated D call, TRBD1, remains unverified against the DNA. TRBV21-1 is a pseudogene locus. The CDR3 has 17 amino acids.